This T cell receptor beta chain stems from a study of blood T cell repertoires in COVID-19. Study-level information: Samples representing acute and convalescent COVID-19 were sourced from the United States, Italy and Spain. Nucleic acid was either cDNA or gDNA, and it came from T cells, B-cell-depleted T cells, or PBMCs.

As originally analysed: By means of reference gene primer amplification, nucleated cell counts were estimated. TCRdb's copy holds only in-frame clones and misses some; the assay was immunoSEQ multiplex PCR. The V and J calls and the clone size are those of that table, but D and trimming were determined from the DNA. The profile covers about 200,000 clones, with roughly 84% appearing a single time and over 1.5% taken by the ten largest. V gave up 5 bases and J gave up 8 bases; unmatched junction bases: 7. The germline gives CDR1 SGHTA, CDR2 FQGNSA. The CDR3 sequence is 13 residues long. This chain uses TRBV7-2 with TRBJ1-2, with 8 bases that match TRBD1. The source is a man aged 35 to 55 with active or convalescent COVID-19. Sequenced input: peripheral blood. This chain's CDR3 is CASSEDRGRGYTF. The CDR3 region has the DNA TGTGCCAGCAGCGAAGACAGGGGAAGAGGCTACACCTTC.